What follows describes a single T cell receptor (beta chain). The junction departs from the called germline gene at one end, perhaps through a read error. This CDR3 region has 13 residues. The germline gives CDR1 MNHEY, CDR2 SVGAGI. This sample is part of a study of blood T cells in healthy people across ages. A J-beta primer mix and a sample-barcoded 5' primer were used in a second PCR of roughly 6 to 11 cycles. TCRdb recomputed calls from the 5' RACE reads with MiXCR, one row per CDR3 protein. Of approximately 770,000 distinct CDR3 sequences in the sample, 55% to 75% are singletons; the top ten hold about 20%.

What was sequenced was blood. The receptor was isolated from a man aged 25 to 45 in good health. The chain is built from TRBV6-5 and TRBJ2-7; D is possibly TRBD1 (5 bases). The CDR3 coding sequence is TGTGCCAGCAGTGACTCGAGACAGTCCGAGCAGTACTTC. Translated, it gives CASSDSRQSEQYF.